The clone carrying this T cell receptor beta chain appeared many times. The antigen remains undetermined. V lost 2 bases, J lost 6 bases, and 9 bases lay in between. From germline, CDR1 is ENHRY and CDR2 SYGVKD. This CDR3 has 13 amino acids. The data were obtained in a study of identical twins. Overall study findings and caveats: Low generation-probability sequences were in excess among twin-shared out-of-frame alpha sequences. With abundant cord blood beta clonotypes, insertions were fewer; memory repertoires showed no such pattern.

TCRdb passed the 5' RACE reads through MiXCR, listing each CDR3 protein once. Among some 710,000 distinct CDR3 sequences listed, 6.1% were seen once. Specimen: naive T cells sorted from blood. This sequence was found in a man aged 18 to 35 in good health. The chain has TRBV10-3 and TRBJ2-3, with D tentatively TRBD1 (5 bases). The CDR3: CAISEKGSDTQYF. The CDR3 DNA sequence: TGTGCCATCAGTGAGAAGGGGTCGGATACGCAGTATTTT.